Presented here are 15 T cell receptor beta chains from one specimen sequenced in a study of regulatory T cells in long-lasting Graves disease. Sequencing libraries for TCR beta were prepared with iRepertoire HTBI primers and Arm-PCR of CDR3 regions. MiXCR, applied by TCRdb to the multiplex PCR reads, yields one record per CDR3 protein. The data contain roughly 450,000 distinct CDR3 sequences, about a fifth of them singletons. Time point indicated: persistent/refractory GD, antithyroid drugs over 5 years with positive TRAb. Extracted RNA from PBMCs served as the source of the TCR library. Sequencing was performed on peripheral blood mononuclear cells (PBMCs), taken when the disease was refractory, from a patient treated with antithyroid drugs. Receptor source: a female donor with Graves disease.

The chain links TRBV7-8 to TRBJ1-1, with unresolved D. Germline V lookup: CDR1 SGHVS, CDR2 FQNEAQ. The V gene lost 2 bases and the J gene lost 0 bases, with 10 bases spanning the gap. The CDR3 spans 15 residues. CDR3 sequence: CASSLLAALNTEAFF. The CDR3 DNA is TGTGCCAGCAGCTTACTTGCAGCCTTGAACACTGAAGCTTTCTTT.

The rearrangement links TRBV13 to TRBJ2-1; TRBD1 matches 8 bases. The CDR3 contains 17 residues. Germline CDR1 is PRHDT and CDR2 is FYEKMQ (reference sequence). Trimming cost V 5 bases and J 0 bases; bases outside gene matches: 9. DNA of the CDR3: TGTGCCAGCAGCCTTGAGGGACAGGCGAGCTCCTACAATGAGCAGTTCTTC. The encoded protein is CASSLEGQASSYNEQFF.

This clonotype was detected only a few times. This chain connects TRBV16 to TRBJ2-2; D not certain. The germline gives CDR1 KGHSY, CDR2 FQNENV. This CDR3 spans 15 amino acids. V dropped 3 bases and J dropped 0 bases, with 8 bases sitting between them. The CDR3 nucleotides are TGTGCCAGCAGCCAGATCGGCTCGAACACCGGGGAGCTGTTTTTT. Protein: CASSQIGSNTGELFF. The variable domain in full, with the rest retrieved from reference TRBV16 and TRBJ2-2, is GEEVAQTPKHLVRGEGQKAKLYCAPIKGHSYVFWYQQVLKNEFKFLISFQNENVFDETGMPKERFSAKCLPNSPCSLEIQATKLEDSAVYFCASSQIGSNTGELFFGEGSRLTVL.

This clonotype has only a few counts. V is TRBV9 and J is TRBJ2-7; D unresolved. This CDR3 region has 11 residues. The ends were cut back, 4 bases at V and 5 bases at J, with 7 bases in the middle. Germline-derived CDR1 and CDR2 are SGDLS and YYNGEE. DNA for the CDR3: TGTGCCAGCAGCAACCAGGACGAGCAGTACTTC. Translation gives CASSNQDEQYF.

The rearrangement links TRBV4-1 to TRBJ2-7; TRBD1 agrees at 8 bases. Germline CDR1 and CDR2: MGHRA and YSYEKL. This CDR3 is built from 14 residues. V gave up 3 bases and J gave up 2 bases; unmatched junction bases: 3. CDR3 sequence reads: CASSQSGGPYEQYF. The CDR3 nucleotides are TGCGCCAGCAGCCAGTCAGGGGGCCCCTACGAGCAGTACTTC.

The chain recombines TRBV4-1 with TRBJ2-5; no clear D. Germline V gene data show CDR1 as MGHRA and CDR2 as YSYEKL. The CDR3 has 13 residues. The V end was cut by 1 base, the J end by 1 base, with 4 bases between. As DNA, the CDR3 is TGCGCCAGCAGCCAAGGTAGCCAAGAGACCCAGTACTTC. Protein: CASSQGSQETQYF.

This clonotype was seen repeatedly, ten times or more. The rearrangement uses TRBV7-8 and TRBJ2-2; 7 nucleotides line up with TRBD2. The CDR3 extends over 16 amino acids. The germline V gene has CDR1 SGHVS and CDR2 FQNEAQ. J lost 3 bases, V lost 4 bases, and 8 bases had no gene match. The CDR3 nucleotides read TGTGCCAGCAGCTCCCGCCCAGGGAGGGACACCGGGGAGCTGTTTTTT. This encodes CASSSRPGRDTGELFF.

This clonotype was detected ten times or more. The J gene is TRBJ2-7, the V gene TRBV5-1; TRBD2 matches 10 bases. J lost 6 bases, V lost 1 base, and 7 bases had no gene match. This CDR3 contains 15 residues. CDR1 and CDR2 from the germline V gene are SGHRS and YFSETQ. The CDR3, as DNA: TGCGCCAGCAGCTTGAGGGCTAGCGGGGGCGTCGAGCAGTACTTC. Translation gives CASSLRASGGVEQYF. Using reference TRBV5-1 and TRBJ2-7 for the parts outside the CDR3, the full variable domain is KAGVTQTPRYLIKTRGQQVTLSCSPISGHRSVSWYQQTPGQGLQFLFEYFSETQRNKGNFPGRFSGRQFSNSRSEMNVSTLELGDSALYLCASSLRASGGVEQYFGPGTRLTVT.

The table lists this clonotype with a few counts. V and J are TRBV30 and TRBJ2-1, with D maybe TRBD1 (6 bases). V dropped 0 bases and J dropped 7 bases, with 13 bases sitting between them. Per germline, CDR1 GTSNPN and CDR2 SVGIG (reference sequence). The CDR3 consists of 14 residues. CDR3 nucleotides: TGTGCCTGGAGTGTCTGGTCTAGGGGGAATGAGCAGTTCTTC. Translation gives CAWSVWSRGNEQFF.

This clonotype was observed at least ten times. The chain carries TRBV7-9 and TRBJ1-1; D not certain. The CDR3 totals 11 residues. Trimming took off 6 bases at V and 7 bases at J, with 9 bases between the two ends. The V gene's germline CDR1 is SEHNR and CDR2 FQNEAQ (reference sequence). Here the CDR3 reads CASRWSGEAFF. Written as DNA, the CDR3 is TGTGCCAGCAGATGGAGCGGTGAAGCTTTCTTT. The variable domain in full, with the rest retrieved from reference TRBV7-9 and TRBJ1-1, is DTGVSQNPRHKITKRGQNVTFRCDPISEHNRLYWYRQTLGQGPEFLTYFQNEAQLEKSRLLSDRFSAERPKGSFSTLEIQRTEQGDSAMYLCASRWSGEAFFGQGTRLTVV.

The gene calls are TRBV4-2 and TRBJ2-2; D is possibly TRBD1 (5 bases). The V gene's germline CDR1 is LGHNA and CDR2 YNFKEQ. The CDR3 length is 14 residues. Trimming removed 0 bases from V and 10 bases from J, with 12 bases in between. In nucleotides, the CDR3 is TGTGCCAGCAGCCAAGACGTAGGGGTCTTGGAGCTGTTTTTT. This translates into CASSQDVGVLELFF.

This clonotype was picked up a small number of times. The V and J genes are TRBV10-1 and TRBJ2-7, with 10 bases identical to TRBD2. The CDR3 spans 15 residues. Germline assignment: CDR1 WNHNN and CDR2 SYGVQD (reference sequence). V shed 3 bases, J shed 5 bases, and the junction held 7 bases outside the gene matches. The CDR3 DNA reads TGCGCCAGCAGTGATCTAGCGGGAGAGATTAACGAGCAGTACTTC. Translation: CASSDLAGEINEQYF.

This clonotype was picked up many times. The CDR3 loop is CASSIGFLGENTEAFF. CDR3 DNA: TGTGCCAGCAGTATTGGGTTCCTGGGGGAAAACACTGAAGCTTTCTTT. This chain uses TRBV7-8 with TRBJ1-1; D possibly corresponds to TRBD1 (5 bases). CDR3 length: 16 amino acids. Germline V gene sequence: CDR1 SGHVS, CDR2 FQNEAQ. V was cut by 6 bases and J by 2 bases, with 19 bases left in between. Looking up the rest from reference TRBV7-8 and TRBJ1-1 gives the full variable domain: GAGVSQSPRYKVAKRGQDVALRCDPISGHVSLFWYQQALGQGPEFLTYFQNEAQLDKSGLPSDRFFAERPEGSVSTLKIQRTQQEDSAVYLCASSIGFLGENTEAFFGQGTRLTVV.

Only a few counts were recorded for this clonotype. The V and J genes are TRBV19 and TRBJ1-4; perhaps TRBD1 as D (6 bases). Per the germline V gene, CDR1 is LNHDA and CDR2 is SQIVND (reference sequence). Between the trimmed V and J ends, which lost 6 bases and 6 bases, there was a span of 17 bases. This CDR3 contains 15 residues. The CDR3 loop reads CASRSDRSPYEKLFF. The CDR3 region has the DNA TGTGCCAGTAGATCGGACAGATCACCTTATGAAAAACTGTTTTTT.

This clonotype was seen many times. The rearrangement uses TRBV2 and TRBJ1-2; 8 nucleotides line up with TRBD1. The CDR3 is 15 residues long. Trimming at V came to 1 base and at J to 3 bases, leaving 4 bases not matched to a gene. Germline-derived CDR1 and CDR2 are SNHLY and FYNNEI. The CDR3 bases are TGTGCCAGCAGTGAAGGGACAGGGATTGACTATGGCTACACCTTC. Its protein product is CASSEGTGIDYGYTF.